These T cell receptor beta chains were read from a single sample in a study of radiation and T cells in renal cell carcinoma. Produced via immunoSEQ multiplex PCR; TCRdb's table is partial and in-frame only. The sample lists about 150,000 clones, roughly 90% seen once, with 12% in the top ten. The sequencing here drew on blood, taken from a patient whose treatment included radiotherapy and nephrectomy. Source of these receptors: a woman aged 45-60 years with renal cell carcinoma. Each CDR3 is given without its conserved first and last residue. The order of the fields is V gene, J gene, CDR3 protein.

>TRBV5-1|TRBJ1-1
ASSLGQPGDTEAF
>TRBV4-1|TRBJ2-2
ASSPKTIPGTGELF
>TRBV18|TRBJ2-3
ASSPRSAGVTTDTQY
>TRBV9|TRBJ1-2
ASSVGDRGQSNYGYT
>TRBV19|TRBJ1-2
ASSNTQLYGYT
>TRBV2|TRBJ1-5
ASVRGQGNQPQH
>TRBV5-1|TRBJ2-2
ASSSLRWGRTGELF
>TRBV19|TRBJ2-5
ASSISGSETQY
>TRBV4-3|TRBJ2-2
ASSGGFTNTGELF
>TRBV2|TRBJ2-1
ASSEALRVWEQF
>TRBV4-3|TRBJ1-3
ASSQDDRRNTIY
>TRBV9|TRBJ1-6
ASNQGDSPLH
>TRBV19|TRBJ2-5
ASSNQGGEMGTQY
>TRBV6-1|TRBJ2-5
ASSGTLAFQETQY
>TRBV2|TRBJ1-2
ASRAQTTNYGYT
>TRBV6-1|TRBJ2-5
ASSEVGIIQETQY
>TRBV19|TRBJ1-3
ATGLYSGNTIY